The next 18 T cell receptor beta chains were all read from a single sample in a study of blood T cell repertoires in COVID-19. The table came from immunoSEQ multiplex PCR; TCRdb's copy has only in-frame clones and leaves some out. The sample lists 150,000 to 200,000 clones; approximately 83% were seen once. Sequencing was performed on peripheral blood. The receptor set was obtained from a man aged 55-75 years with acute or convalescent COVID-19.

This chain uses TRBV6-5 with TRBJ1-2; D call uncertain. Germline lookup yields CDR1 MNHEY and CDR2 SVGAGI. The V and J ends lost 0 bases and 0 bases respectively, with 8 bases between them. The CDR3 sequence is 15 residues long. The CDR3 coding sequence is TGTGCCAGCAGTTACTCGATTACGGCTAACTATGGCTACACCTTC. Amino acids: CASSYSITANYGYTF.

The chain couples TRBV28 to TRBJ2-2; 9 bases are shared with TRBD2. CDR1 is MDHEN, CDR2 SYDVKM, per germline. The CDR3 runs 14 residues. Losses at the gene ends were 8 bases for V and 6 bases for J; bases not matched to a gene: 7. The CDR3 DNA is TGTGCCAGCTCCGGGACTAGCAAGGCCGGGGAGCTGTTTTTT. It specifies CASSGTSKAGELFF. Full variable domain (outside the CDR3, taken from reference TRBV28 and TRBJ2-2): DVKVTQSSRYLVKRTGEKVFLECVQDMDHENMFWYRQDPGLGLRLIYFSYDVKMKEKGDIPEGYSVSREKKERFSLILESASTNQTSMYLCASSGTSKAGELFFGEGSRLTVL.

The chain carries TRBV28 and TRBJ2-7; 10 nucleotides align to TRBD2. The J segment lost 6 bases and the V segment lost 5 bases, leaving 13 bases of the junction unmatched. The CDR3 contains 16 residues. The germline V gene has CDR1 MDHEN and CDR2 SYDVKM. This CDR3 is CASSLSGSGRVGEQYF. DNA for the CDR3: TGTGCCAGCAGTCTCTCGGGGAGCGGGAGGGTGGGCGAGCAGTACTTC.

The chain employs TRBV7-8 and TRBJ1-1; a possible D gene is TRBD1 (5 bases). V lost 1 base, J lost 3 bases, and 9 bases lay in between. Germline CDR1 and CDR2: SGHVS and FQNEAQ. The CDR3 has 14 residues. CDR3 in amino acids: CASSLDRWDTEAFF. Here the CDR3 DNA reads TGTGCCAGCAGCTTAGACAGGTGGGACACTGAAGCTTTCTTT.

V is TRBV2 and J is TRBJ1-1; possible D gene TRBD1, 6 bases. Germline CDR1 SNHLY, CDR2 FYNNEI. V was shortened by 5 bases and J by 7 bases, with 17 bases between the two germline ends. This CDR3 contains 14 residues. As DNA, the CDR3 is TGTGCCAGCAGTCACACCCCTGGACAGTATGAAGCTTTCTTT. Translating gives CASSHTPGQYEAFF.

The genes are TRBV10-1 and TRBJ2-5; D not resolved. Germline V gene sequence: CDR1 WNHNN, CDR2 SYGVQD (reference sequence). The CDR3 consists of 15 residues. The CDR3 region is CGASREWLGRETQYF. CDR3 DNA sequence: TGCGGCGCCAGCAGAGAGTGGCTAGGCCGAGAGACCCAGTACTTC.

The rearrangement uses TRBV7-8 and TRBJ2-7; a possible D gene is TRBD2 (5 bases). Germline CDR1 reads SGHVS; CDR2 reads FQNEAQ. The germline V and J ends were trimmed by 1 base and 1 base, with 8 bases remaining between them. The CDR3 sequence is 14 residues long. CDR3 DNA: TGTGCCAGCAGCTTAGAGCGGAGGTCCTACGAGCAGTACTTC. Amino acid sequence: CASSLERRSYEQYF.

The V call is TRBV9, the J call TRBJ1-6; D gene uncertain. CDR1 and CDR2 from the germline V gene are SGDLS and YYNGEE. The ends were cut back, 4 bases at V and 6 bases at J, with 11 bases in the middle. The CDR3 has 14 residues. CDR3 in amino acids: CASSPQESNSPLHF. DNA for the CDR3: TGTGCCAGCAGCCCCCAGGAAAGTAATTCACCCCTCCACTTT.

The genes are TRBV7-8 and TRBJ1-4, with D perhaps TRBD1 (5 bases). Germline CDR1 and CDR2: SGHVS and FQNEAQ. V gave up 2 bases and J gave up 8 bases, with 15 bases separating them. The CDR3 spans 15 residues. The CDR3 sequence: CASSLTGQGREKLFF. The CDR3 coding sequence is TGTGCCAGCAGCTTAACCGGGCAGGGAAGAGAAAAACTGTTTTTT.

This clone was observed once. The CDR3 protein is CASSFTTGGSSYEQYF. CDR3 nucleotide sequence: TGTGCCAGCAGCTTCACAACAGGGGGTAGCTCCTACGAGCAGTACTTC. The V and J genes are TRBV11-2 and TRBJ2-7; 8 nucleotides match TRBD1. The trim removed 3 bases at V and 0 bases at J, leaving 7 bases unmatched. This CDR3 has 16 residues. CDR1 and CDR2 from the germline V gene are SGHAT and FQNNGV.

This chain links TRBV19 with TRBJ2-7, with 16 bases identical to TRBD2. Per germline, CDR1 LNHDA and CDR2 SQIVND (reference sequence). This CDR3 region has 17 residues. Trimming cost V 9 bases and J 5 bases; bases outside gene matches: 13. Here the CDR3 DNA reads TGTGCCAGCGCCCCGGGACTAGCGGGAGGGCCGGTGGACGAGCAGTACTTC. This encodes CASAPGLAGGPVDEQYF.

The chain uses TRBV27 and TRBJ2-7; 7 bases are a match to TRBD2. V was clipped by 2 bases and J by 0 bases; unmatched bases: 4. CDR3 length equals 15 residues. In germline, CDR1 is MNHEY, CDR2 SMNVEV (reference sequence). The CDR3 loop is CASSLRGSPSYEQYF. As DNA, the CDR3 is TGTGCCAGCAGTTTACGCGGGAGCCCCTCCTACGAGCAGTACTTC.

This clone was observed a handful of times. V usage is TRBV2 and J usage is TRBJ1-6; 7 bases are shared with TRBD1. The CDR3 consists of 16 residues. J lost 9 bases, V lost 0 bases, and 8 bases had no gene match. The germline V gene has CDR1 SNHLY and CDR2 FYNNEI. The CDR3 protein is CASSEAATGRSSPLHF. CDR3 DNA: TGTGCCAGCAGTGAAGCGGCGACAGGGAGGAGTTCACCCCTCCACTTT.

The rearrangement links TRBV7-2 to TRBJ2-7; D might be TRBD2 (6 bases). The V and J ends lost 6 bases and 0 bases respectively, with 12 bases between them. Germline V gene lookup returns CDR1 SGHTA and CDR2 FQGNSA. This CDR3 is built from 14 residues. Written as DNA, the CDR3 is TGTGCCAGCAGGGTGGACTATTTCTCCTACGAGCAGTACTTC. Its protein is CASRVDYFSYEQYF.

In DNA form, the CDR3 reads TGTGCCAGCTCTAAACAGGGTGGGCACACTGAAGCTTTCTTT. Its protein product is CASSKQGGHTEAFF. This rearrangement joins TRBV18 to TRBJ1-1; D might be TRBD1 (6 bases). Per germline, CDR1 KGHSH and CDR2 LQKENI. There are 14 residues in the CDR3. V lost 6 bases to trimming and J lost 3 bases, with 14 bases between them.

V is TRBV3-1 (or the pseudogene TRBV3-2) and J is TRBJ2-3, with D unclear. V shed 0 bases and J shed 6 bases, with 10 bases lying between them. The CDR3 is made up of 14 amino acids. Germline CDR1 LGHDT, CDR2 YNNKEL (reference sequence). CDR3: CASSQDSGSDTQYF. The CDR3 region has the DNA TGTGCCAGCAGCCAAGATTCAGGTTCGGATACGCAGTATTTT.

The rearrangement links TRBV5-8 to TRBJ2-7; D may be TRBD1 (5 bases). Trimming took off 0 bases at V and 2 bases at J, with 15 bases between the two ends. Germline lookup yields CDR1 SGHTS and CDR2 YDEGEE. The CDR3 runs to 16 residues. Here the CDR3 DNA reads TGTGCCAGCAGCTTGGCCGGGCAGGGTAGGACCTACGAGCAGTACTTC. Translating gives CASSLAGQGRTYEQYF.

The chain employs TRBV6-5 and TRBJ1-2; TRBD1 is a possible D gene (6 bases). Germline V lookup: CDR1 MNHEY, CDR2 SVGAGI. This CDR3 is 13 amino acids long. Trimming shortened V by 4 bases and J by 4 bases, and 10 bases separated the two germline ends. The CDR3: CASSSGTLYGYTF. CDR3 coding DNA: TGTGCCAGCAGTTCCGGGACACTCTATGGCTACACCTTC.